The rows below give T cell receptor beta chains drawn from one sample of a study of shared clonotypes between healthy human individuals. This table comes from immunoSEQ multiplex PCR, and its TCRdb copy is limited to in-frame clones, with some not included. The table lists over 1.5 million clones, 95% to 99% of them singletons. The sample consisted of naive CD4+ T cells sorted from blood. These TCRs come from a man aged 25-45 years in good health. CDR3s include the opening cysteine and the closing phenylalanine or tryptophan. A D gene is named only where the DNA matches it firmly. Size values are once, few and many counts, or a class for expanded clones, and some rows have none.

>TRBD1|TRBV9|TRBJ2-7|-
CASSVGQGDYEQYF
TGTGCCAGCAGCGTCGGACAGGGTGACTACGAGCAGTACTTC
>-|TRBV9|TRBJ2-2|-
CASSVGLANTGELFF
TGTGCCAGCAGCGTAGGCTTGGCGAACACCGGGGAGCTGTTTTTT
>TRBD2|TRBV10-3|TRBJ2-1|-
CAISGAGVWSYNEQFF
TGTGCCATCAGTGGTGCGGGAGTTTGGTCCTACAATGAGCAGTTCTTC
>-|TRBV29-1|TRBJ2-2|-
CSAGTLPSTGELFF
TGCAGCGCCGGGACTTTACCCTCCACCGGGGAGCTGTTTTTT
>TRBD2|TRBV7-9|TRBJ2-3|-
CASSLKALAGVTDTQYF
TGTGCCAGCAGCTTAAAGGCACTAGCGGGAGTAACAGATACGCAGTATTTT
>-|TRBV7-5|TRBJ2-1|-
CVRSLVQAHNEQFF
TGTGTCAGAAGCTTAGTACAGGCCCACAATGAGCAGTTCTTC
>-|TRBV10-3|TRBJ2-7|-
CAIKEGLIYEQYF
TGTGCCATCAAGGAGGGACTTATCTACGAGCAGTACTTC
>-|TRBV18|TRBJ1-3|-
CASSPRGTAGNTIYF
TGTGCCAGCTCACCAAGGGGGACGGCTGGAAACACCATATATTTT
>TRBD1|TRBV10-3|TRBJ1-5|-
CAISEDRGPWGNQPQHF
TGTGCCATCAGCGAAGACAGGGGGCCGTGGGGCAATCAGCCCCAGCATTTT
>-|TRBV5-1|TRBJ2-7|-
CASSLEAGPSYEQYF
TGCGCCAGCAGCTTGGAGGCCGGACCCTCCTACGAGCAGTACTTC
>TRBD2|TRBV18|TRBJ2-1|once
CASSNPLAGGWNEQFF
TGTGCCAGCTCAAACCCCCTAGCGGGAGGGTGGAATGAGCAGTTCTTC
>-|TRBV2|TRBJ2-3|-
CASTIGGRTDTQYF
TGTGCCAGCACCATCGGGGGGCGCACAGATACGCAGTATTTT
>-|TRBV5-5|TRBJ2-1|-
CASSLELVNEQFF
TGTGCCAGCAGCTTGGAACTAGTCAATGAGCAGTTCTTC
>-|TRBV15|TRBJ2-7|-
CATSRDPGYEQYF
TGTGCCACCAGCAGAGATCCCGGCTACGAGCAGTACTTC
>-|TRBV5-5|TRBJ2-1|-
CASSLSGSGPFF
TGTGCCAGCAGCTTGAGCGGATCTGGACCGTTCTTC